The 27 T cell receptor beta chains listed next were all sequenced from one sample in a study of response to subunit inactivated influenza vaccine. Each CDR3 protein is one row after TCRdb ran MiXCR on the RT-PCR reads. The sample consists of 710,000 or so distinct CDR3 sequences, approximately 14% of them appearing once. The material was PBMCs from blood, obtained 11 to 12 days after vaccination. These TCRs come from a man between 45 and 60 years old who received an inactivated influenza vaccine.

This chain joins TRBV2 and TRBJ1-3, with a tentative D call TRBD1 (5 bases). CDR3 length: 18 amino acids. Trimming removed 11 bases at V and 6 bases at J, with 32 bases between. The germline gives CDR1 SNHLY, CDR2 FYNNEI. The CDR3, as DNA: TGTGCCCTCTTACACCCCGTCGATTCTGGGGGTATAGAAAACACCATATATTTT. Its protein is CALLHPVDSGGIENTIYF.

Many counts were recorded for this clonotype. The chain recombines TRBV12-3 or TRBV12-4 with TRBJ2-1, with a tentative D call TRBD1 (6 bases). This CDR3 is built from 13 residues. Trimming took off 5 bases at V and 9 bases at J, with 14 bases between the two ends. Written as DNA, the CDR3 is TGTGCCAGCAGTCCAGGGGAGTTGGGTGAGCAGTTCTTC. It yields the protein CASSPGELGEQFF.

The chain has TRBV25-1 and TRBJ1-2, with a tentative D call TRBD1 (5 bases). Trimming left V 0 bases short and J 4 bases short, with 9 bases between. Germline values: CDR1 MGHDK, CDR2 SYGVNS. CDR3 length equals 14 residues. DNA for the CDR3: TGTGCCAGCAGTGAATATGGAGGGGCCTATGGCTACACCTTC. It translates to CASSEYGGAYGYTF.

CDR3 DNA: TGTGCCAGCAGCACACGGGGAAGCAATCAGCCCCAGCATTTT. Encoded protein: CASSTRGSNQPQHF. The rearrangement joins TRBV7-9 to TRBJ1-5, with unresolved D. Germline-derived CDR1 and CDR2 are SEHNR and FQNEAQ (reference sequence). Between the trimmed V and J ends, which lost 5 bases and 1 base, there was a span of 9 bases. The CDR3 loop spans 14 amino acids.

This clonotype was seen a handful of times. This chain links TRBV7-9 with TRBJ2-4; D perhaps matches TRBD2 (6 bases). This CDR3 is built from 17 residues. Deletions cut 1 base from V and 0 bases from J, with 13 bases between. Germline CDR1 reads SEHNR; CDR2 reads FQNEAQ (reference sequence). The CDR3 DNA reads TGTGCCAGCAGCTTAGGCCGAGGAGCGGGAGCCAAAAACATTCAGTACTTC. Encoded protein: CASSLGRGAGAKNIQYF.

In this sample, this clonotype turned up a few times. The V and J genes are TRBV3-1 and TRBJ2-2; D not certain. Per the germline V gene, CDR1 is LGHDT and CDR2 is YNNKEL (reference sequence). Trimming shortened V by 1 base and J by 5 bases, and 5 bases separated the two germline ends. CDR3 length equals 13 residues. The CDR3 DNA is TGTGCCAGCAGCCAAGTTGCGACCGGGGAGCTGTTTTTT. Its translation: CASSQVATGELFF. The full variable domain, its missing parts supplied by reference TRBV3-1 and TRBJ2-2, is DTAVSQTPKYLVTQMGNDKSIKCEQNLGHDTMYWYKQDSKKFLKIMFSYNNKELIINETVPNRFSPKSPDKAHLNLHINSLELGDSAVYFCASSQVATGELFFGEGSRLTVL.

J is TRBJ2-1 and V is TRBV18; TRBD1 agrees at 9 bases. In germline, CDR1 is KGHSH, CDR2 LQKENI. With 3 bases clipped from V and 14 bases from J, the junction kept 5 bases outside the gene matches. This CDR3 has 12 amino acids. CDR3 amino acids: CASSPPGQGKFF. Written as DNA, the CDR3 is TGTGCCAGCTCACCCCCGGGACAGGGAAAGTTCTTC. The full variable domain, with the rest looked up from reference TRBV18 and TRBJ2-1, is NAGVMQNPRHLVRRRGQEARLRCSPMKGHSHVYWYRQLPEEGLKFMVYLQKENIIDESGMPKERFSAEFPKEGPSILRIQQVVRGDSAAYFCASSPPGQGKFFGPGTRLTVL.

The chain joins TRBV7-6 to TRBJ1-3; D ambiguous. The CDR3 covers 16 residues. V was cut by 2 bases and J by 0 bases, with 11 bases left in between. Germline assignment: CDR1 SGHVS and CDR2 FNYEAQ. CDR3: CASSLRAVNSGNTIYF. CDR3 nucleotides: TGTGCCAGCAGCTTACGGGCCGTTAACTCTGGAAACACCATATATTTT.

The J gene is TRBJ2-7, the V gene TRBV10-3, with 7 positions matching TRBD1. The V gene's germline CDR1 is ENHRY and CDR2 SYGVKD. Trimming cost V 6 bases and J 6 bases; bases outside gene matches: 11. The CDR3 has 14 amino acids. Here the CDR3 reads CAISALGTEVEQYF. CDR3 nucleotide sequence: TGTGCCATCAGCGCCCTTGGGACAGAGGTCGAGCAGTACTTC.

This clonotype was detected only a few times. This sequence joins TRBV5-1 and TRBJ2-3, with TRBD2 matching over 11 bases. The germline V gene encodes CDR1 SGHRS and CDR2 YFSETQ. With 4 bases clipped from V and 0 bases from J, the junction kept 7 bases outside the gene matches. This CDR3 has 17 residues. The CDR3 bases are TGCGCCAGCAGCATGGGGGGGACTAGCGGTAGCACAGATACGCAGTATTTT. It codes for CASSMGGTSGSTDTQYF.

The chain couples TRBV19 to TRBJ2-3, with D perhaps matching TRBD2 (5 bases). CDR1 and CDR2 (germline): LNHDA, SQIVND (reference sequence). This CDR3 contains 18 residues. The V and J ends lost 7 bases and 0 bases respectively, with 23 bases between them. CDR3 region: CASMKNPFRGTSTDTQYF. The CDR3 region has the DNA TGTGCCAGTATGAAGAATCCTTTCCGGGGTACTAGCACAGATACGCAGTATTTT.

The rearrangement joins TRBV20-1 to TRBJ1-4; a possible D gene is TRBD1 (5 bases). The CDR3 sequence is 12 residues long. Trimming pared 6 bases from V and 7 bases from J, leaving 12 bases between. Germline CDR1 is DFQATT and CDR2 is SNEGSKA (reference sequence). The CDR3 is CSAGGGGEKLFF. The CDR3 nucleotides are TGCAGTGCCGGTGGGGGGGGTGAAAAACTGTTTTTT.

The V and J genes are TRBV14 and TRBJ2-4; a weak D match, TRBD2 (6 bases). The ends were cut back, 3 bases at V and 0 bases at J, with 12 bases in the middle. The CDR3 totals 16 residues. From germline, CDR1 is SGHDN and CDR2 FVKESK. CDR3 coding DNA: TGTGCCAGCAGCCAGGGACTCTCCGTAGCCAAAAACATTCAGTACTTC. Translating gives CASSQGLSVAKNIQYF.

This clonotype was recorded a few times. The chain recombines TRBV10-3 with TRBJ1-6; D call uncertain. This CDR3 contains 15 residues. Germline V gene sequence: CDR1 ENHRY, CDR2 SYGVKD. Trimming took off 2 bases at V and 10 bases at J, with 15 bases between the two ends. The CDR3 bases are TGTGCCATCAGTGAGAGTCCAGGTAGCCCATCACCCCTCCACTTT. Its protein is CAISESPGSPSPLHF.

The CDR3: CSAVQDSYEQYF. The CDR3 DNA sequence: TGCAGTGCCGTACAGGACTCCTACGAGCAGTACTTC. The rearrangement links TRBV20-1 to TRBJ2-7; D might be TRBD1 (5 bases). The ends were cut back, 6 bases at V and 0 bases at J, with 9 bases in the middle. This CDR3 is 12 amino acids long. CDR1 is DFQATT and CDR2 is SNEGSKA in the germline V gene (reference sequence).

CDR3 DNA: TGCGCCAGCAGCTTGGACGAGCTAGGGGCCACAGATACGCAGTATTTT. Protein product: CASSLDELGATDTQYF. V gene TRBV5-1 combines with J gene TRBJ2-3; perhaps TRBD1 as D (5 bases). Germline loops: CDR1 SGHRS, CDR2 YFSETQ. The germline V and J ends were trimmed by 0 bases and 2 bases, with 13 bases remaining between them. The CDR3 covers 16 residues.

V is TRBV7-9 and J is TRBJ2-5; tentative D call: TRBD2 (6 bases). The CDR3 loop spans 15 amino acids. The germline V gene encodes CDR1 SEHNR and CDR2 FQNEAQ (reference sequence). Trimming stripped 6 bases from V and 2 bases from J, with 16 bases between. CDR3 residues: CASSYVGTQQETQYF. CDR3 bases: TGTGCCAGCAGTTATGTCGGGACTCAGCAAGAGACCCAGTACTTC.

This clonotype was seen a few times. V and J are TRBV27 and TRBJ2-5, with a tentative D call TRBD1 (6 bases). From germline, CDR1 is MNHEY and CDR2 SMNVEV (reference sequence). Trimming removed 6 bases at V and 7 bases at J, with 18 bases between. The CDR3 totals 14 residues. CDR3 DNA sequence: TGTGCCAGCAGAGGAGGCAGGGGAAGGGGGACCCAGTACTTC. Protein product: CASRGGRGRGTQYF.

This clonotype was seen a handful of times. This rearrangement joins TRBV20-1 to TRBJ2-1; perhaps TRBD1 as D (6 bases). The CDR3 is 13 amino acids. Germline values: CDR1 DFQATT, CDR2 SNEGSKA (reference sequence). V lost 7 bases and J lost 6, with 16 bases in between. CDR3 DNA: TGCAGTGTTCAGTGGGGGCGTGGCAATGAGCAGTTCTTC. Translated: CSVQWGRGNEQFF.

V usage is TRBV9 and J usage is TRBJ2-1; D remains unclear. CDR1 SGDLS and CDR2 YYNGEE come from the germline V gene. Trimming shortened V by 4 bases and J by 7 bases, and 12 bases separated the two germline ends. The CDR3 is 13 amino acids. The CDR3 region has the DNA TGTGCCAGCAGCCCTTGGGTCGAAAATGAGCAGTTCTTC. This codes for CASSPWVENEQFF. The variable domain in full, completed from reference TRBV9 and TRBJ2-1, reads DSGVTQTPKHLITATGQRVTLRCSPRSGDLSVYWYQQSLDQGLQFLIQYYNGEERAKGNILERFSAQQFPDLHSELNLSSLELGDSALYFCASSPWVENEQFFGPGTRLTVL.

The chain combines TRBV6-5 with TRBJ2-7; 10 nucleotides match TRBD1. This CDR3 has 18 amino acids. CDR1 is MNHEY, CDR2 SVGAGI, per germline. Trimming at V came to 4 bases and at J to 3 bases, leaving 15 bases not matched to a gene. CDR3 amino acids: CASSWFGGTTGGLYEQYF. CDR3 in DNA: TGTGCCAGCAGTTGGTTCGGTGGGACGACAGGGGGCCTCTACGAGCAGTACTTC.

This clonotype was seen more than once but under ten times. The chain couples TRBV28 to TRBJ1-1; 11 positions agree with TRBD1. Germline V CDR1 and CDR2: MDHEN, SYDVKM. V shed 6 bases, J shed 1 base, and the junction held 1 base outside the gene matches. The CDR3 consists of 14 residues. CDR3 sequence (DNA): TGTGCCAGCAGGGGGACAGGGGGGAACACTGAAGCTTTCTTT. Translating it yields CASRGTGGNTEAFF.

The chain joins TRBV20-1 to TRBJ2-5; a possible D gene is TRBD2 (6 bases). V lost 0 bases and J 1 base, leaving 9 bases between the germline ends. The germline gives CDR1 DFQATT, CDR2 SNEGSKA (reference sequence). CDR3 length equals 14 residues. The CDR3: CSARDGTGQETQYF. CDR3 sequence (DNA): TGCAGTGCTAGAGATGGGACTGGCCAAGAGACCCAGTACTTC.

This clonotype came up a few times. The rearrangement joins TRBV12-3 or TRBV12-4 to TRBJ2-7; possible D gene TRBD2, 5 bases. CDR3 size: 15 residues. The V end lost 3 bases, the J end lost 0 bases, and 12 bases lay between the germline ends. The CDR3 loop reads CASSLRGRSSYEQYF. CDR3 sequence (DNA): TGTGCCAGCAGTTTGAGAGGGCGGAGCTCCTACGAGCAGTACTTC.

This clonotype showed up just a few times. The genes are TRBV6-1 and TRBJ2-2, with TRBD1 identical over 10 bases. V dropped 6 bases and J dropped 5; count of bases not matched to a gene: 6. The CDR3 length is 15 residues. CDR1 MNHNS and CDR2 SASEGT come from the germline V gene. The CDR3 region is CASSKGQGVTGELFF. Written as DNA, the CDR3 is TGTGCCAGCAGCAAAGGACAGGGGGTAACCGGGGAGCTGTTTTTT.

This CDR3 reads CASSQRDRGREKLFF. As DNA, the CDR3 is TGTGCCAGCAGCCAAAGGGACAGGGGACGAGAAAAACTGTTTTTT. The V gene is TRBV4-2, the J gene TRBJ1-4, with TRBD1 matching over 10 bases. Trimming at V came to 2 bases and at J to 8 bases, leaving 5 bases not matched to a gene. The CDR3 loop spans 15 amino acids. The germline CDR1 and CDR2 sequences are LGHNA and YNFKEQ.

This clonotype was observed a few times. The V and J genes are TRBV19 and TRBJ2-1; a weak D match, TRBD2 (6 bases). The germline gives CDR1 LNHDA, CDR2 SQIVND (reference sequence). The CDR3 totals 17 residues. Between the trimmed V and J ends, which lost 0 bases and 2 bases, there was a span of 14 bases. CDR3 residues: CASSIDPASATYNEQFF. CDR3 DNA sequence: TGTGCCAGTAGTATAGATCCGGCTAGCGCAACCTACAATGAGCAGTTCTTC.